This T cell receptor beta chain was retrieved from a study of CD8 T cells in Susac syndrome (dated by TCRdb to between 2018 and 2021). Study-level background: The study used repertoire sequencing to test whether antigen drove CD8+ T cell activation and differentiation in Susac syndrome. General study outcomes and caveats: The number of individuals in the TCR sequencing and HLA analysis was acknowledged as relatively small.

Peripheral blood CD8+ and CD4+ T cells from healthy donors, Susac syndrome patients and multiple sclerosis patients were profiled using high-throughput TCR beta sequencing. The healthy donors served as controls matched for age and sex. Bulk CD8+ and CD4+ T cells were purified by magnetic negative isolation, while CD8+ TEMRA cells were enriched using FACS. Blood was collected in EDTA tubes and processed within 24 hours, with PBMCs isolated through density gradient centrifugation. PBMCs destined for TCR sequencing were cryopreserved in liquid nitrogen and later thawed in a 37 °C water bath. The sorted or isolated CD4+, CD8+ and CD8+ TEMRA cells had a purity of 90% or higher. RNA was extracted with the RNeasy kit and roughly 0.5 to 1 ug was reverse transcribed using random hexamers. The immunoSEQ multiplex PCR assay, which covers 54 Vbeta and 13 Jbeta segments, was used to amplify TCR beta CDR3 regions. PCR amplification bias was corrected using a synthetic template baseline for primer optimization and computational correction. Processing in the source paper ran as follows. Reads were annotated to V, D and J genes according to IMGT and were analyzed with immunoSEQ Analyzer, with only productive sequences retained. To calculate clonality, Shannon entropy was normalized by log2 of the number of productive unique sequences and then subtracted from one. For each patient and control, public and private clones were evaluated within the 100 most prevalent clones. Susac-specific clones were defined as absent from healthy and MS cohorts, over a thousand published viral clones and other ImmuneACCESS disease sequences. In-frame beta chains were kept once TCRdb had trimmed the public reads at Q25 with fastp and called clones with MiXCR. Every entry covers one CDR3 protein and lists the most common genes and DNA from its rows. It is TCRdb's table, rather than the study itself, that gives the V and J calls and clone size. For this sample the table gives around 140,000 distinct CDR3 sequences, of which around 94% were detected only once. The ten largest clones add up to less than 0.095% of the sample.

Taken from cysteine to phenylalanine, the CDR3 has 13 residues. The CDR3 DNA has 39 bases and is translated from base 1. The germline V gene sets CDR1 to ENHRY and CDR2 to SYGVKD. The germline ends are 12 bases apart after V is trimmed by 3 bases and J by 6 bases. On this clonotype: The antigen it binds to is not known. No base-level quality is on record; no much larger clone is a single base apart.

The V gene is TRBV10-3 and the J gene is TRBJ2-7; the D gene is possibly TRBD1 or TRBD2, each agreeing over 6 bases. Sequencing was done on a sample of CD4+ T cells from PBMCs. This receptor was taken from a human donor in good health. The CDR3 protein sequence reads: CAISEGGSSEQYF. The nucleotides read TGTGCCATCAGTGAAGGGGGGTCTTCCGAGCAGTACTTC.